These 24 T cell receptor beta chains originate from one sample sequenced in a study of T-cell reconstitution after alpha-beta-depleted transplantation in children. A library of TCRbeta sequences, prepared with unique molecular identifiers, was generated. TCRdb re-analysed the PCR reads in MiXCR, keeping a single row per CDR3 protein. The repertoire holds 600,000 to 700,000 distinct CDR3 sequences, with around 16% as singletons. The sample in question was PBMCs from the stem cell graft donor, obtained from the stem cell graft. The receptor set was obtained from a human donor who donated a stem cell graft to a child with acute myeloid leukemia.

This clonotype was counted a few times. This chain joins TRBV7-9 and TRBJ1-1; D ambiguous. This CDR3 region has 13 residues. The germline V gene encodes CDR1 SEHNR and CDR2 FQNEAQ (reference sequence). Trimming cost V 2 bases and J 4 bases, with 8 bases left between them. CDR3 sequence reads: CASSLTVRTEAFF. CDR3 DNA: TGTGCCAGCAGCTTAACAGTCCGCACTGAAGCTTTCTTT.

This clonotype has ten or more counts. V is TRBV20-1 and J is TRBJ1-1; D is undetermined. The V gene's germline CDR1 is DFQATT and CDR2 SNEGSKA (reference sequence). Trimming took 1 base from V and 5 from J, leaving 17 bases between them. The length of the CDR3 is 15 residues. CDR3 nucleotide sequence: TGCAGTGCTAGAGCGTTGGCTCTTGGAGGGACTGAAGCTTTCTTT. Amino acids: CSARALALGGTEAFF.

This clonotype was seen ten or more times. The chain carries TRBV20-1 and TRBJ2-5; tentatively, D is TRBD1 (5 bases). CDR3 length: 14 amino acids. Germline V gene sequence: CDR1 DFQATT, CDR2 SNEGSKA (reference sequence). V lost 0 bases and J lost 7, with 15 bases in between. Written as DNA, the CDR3 is TGCAGTGCTAGAGATCCAGGGTCAACGCGGACCCAGTACTTC. Its translation: CSARDPGSTRTQYF.

This clonotype was seen ten or more times. The V gene is TRBV20-1, the J gene TRBJ2-1; 9 bases match TRBD2. Germline CDR1 and CDR2: DFQATT and SNEGSKA (reference sequence). Trimming removed 7 bases from V and 0 bases from J; junction bases left unmatched: 7. There are 15 residues in the CDR3. CDR3 nucleotide sequence: TGCAGTGTGGAAAGGCGGGGGGGCTCCTACAATGAGCAGTTCTTC. This gives the protein CSVERRGGSYNEQFF.

The rearrangement joins TRBV12-3 or TRBV12-4 to TRBJ2-7, with D unclear. The length of the CDR3 is 15 residues. V lost 1 base and J 1 base, leaving 11 bases between the germline ends. CDR3 bases: TGTGCCAGCAGTTTAGGATCATTGTTGTCCTACGAGCAGTACTTC. This codes for CASSLGSLLSYEQYF.

This clonotype has a count of ten or more. This rearrangement joins TRBV24-1 to TRBJ1-2, with D possibly matching TRBD1 (6 bases). With 5 bases removed from V and 4 bases from J, the gap between germline ends came to 10 bases. CDR1 is KGHDR, CDR2 SFDVKD, per germline. This CDR3 has 13 amino acids. CDR3 residues: CATSAGAVYGYTF. CDR3 nucleotide sequence: TGTGCCACCAGTGCAGGGGCGGTCTATGGCTACACCTTC.

The chain is built from TRBV20-1 and TRBJ1-4, with D tentatively TRBD1 (6 bases). V was shortened by 0 bases and J by 8 bases, with 16 bases between the two germline ends. Germline-derived CDR1 and CDR2 are DFQATT and SNEGSKA (reference sequence). CDR3 length equals 15 residues. The CDR3 reads CSARDLRDISEKLFF. CDR3 coding DNA: TGCAGTGCTAGAGATCTCAGGGACATCTCCGAAAAACTGTTTTTT.

V gene TRBV20-1 combines with J gene TRBJ2-1; 12 bases are shared with TRBD2. The CDR3 has 14 residues. V was clipped by 6 bases and J by 8 bases; unmatched bases: 8. Germline CDR1 is DFQATT and CDR2 is SNEGSKA (reference sequence). The CDR3 bases are TGCAGTGCAGTACTAGCGGGGGGATCGGATGAGCAGTTCTTC. It translates to CSAVLAGGSDEQFF.

Of note for this clonotype: The junction differs from germline at one of its ends, possibly a read error. CDR3 residues: CASSQASDRVNEPQHF. The CDR3 bases are TGTGCCAGCAGCCAAGCTTCCGACAGGGTCAATGAGCCCCAGCATTTT. The chain is built from TRBV4-2 and TRBJ1-5, with 7 bases lining up with TRBD1. From germline, CDR1 is LGHNA and CDR2 YNFKEQ. The length of the CDR3 is 16 residues.

At least ten counts were recorded for this clonotype. The rearrangement links TRBV20-1 to TRBJ1-2; no clear D gene. The ends were cut back, 1 base at V and 1 base at J, with 10 bases in the middle. The CDR3 extends over 14 amino acids. Germline assignment: CDR1 DFQATT and CDR2 SNEGSKA (reference sequence). CDR3 nucleotide sequence: TGCAGTGCTAGAGTAACAGCCCTTAACTATGGCTACACCTTC. Protein product: CSARVTALNYGYTF.

This clonotype was picked up many times. The V call is TRBV4-3, the J call TRBJ2-7; possible D gene TRBD1, 5 bases. V was clipped by 0 bases and J by 7 bases, with 16 bases between them. Germline V gives CDR1 LGHNA, CDR2 YSLEER. The CDR3 has 15 amino acids. CDR3 DNA: TGCGCCAGCAGCCAAGAGCGAGACAGCCCGTTGGAGCAGTACTTC. It codes for CASSQERDSPLEQYF.

This clonotype appeared a few times. V usage is TRBV6-2 or TRBV6-3 and J usage is TRBJ2-7; no clear D gene. The germline V gene encodes CDR1 MNHEY and CDR2 SVGEGT. The CDR3 is 15 amino acids. The ends were cut back, 0 bases at V and 2 bases at J, with 11 bases in the middle. The CDR3: CASSYSARWAYEQYF. In nucleotides, the CDR3 is TGTGCCAGCAGTTACTCGGCGCGGTGGGCCTACGAGCAGTACTTC.

This clonotype came up many times. The CDR3 nucleotides are TGTGCCAGCAGTTTAGGGTTCTACGAGCAGTACGTC. Encoded protein: CASSLGFYEQYV. The J gene is TRBJ2-7, the V gene TRBV12-3 or TRBV12-4; D is unresolved. The CDR3 length is 12 residues. Trimming took 1 base from V and 3 from J, leaving 4 bases between them.

This clonotype has a count of ten or more. The CDR3 coding sequence is TGCAGTGCTGGGGTCCTAGCGGGGCTCTACAATGAGCAGTTCTTC. Translating gives CSAGVLAGLYNEQFF. V is TRBV20-1 and J is TRBJ2-1, with 9 bases fitting TRBD2. CDR1 is DFQATT, CDR2 SNEGSKA, per germline (reference sequence). The junction had 8 bases not matched to a gene; V was cut back by 5 bases and J by 3 bases. The length of the CDR3 is 15 residues.

The chain's CDR3 is CASSEGMRTEAFF. CDR3 DNA sequence: TGCGCCAGCAGTGAAGGGATGAGGACTGAAGCTTTCTTT. This chain connects TRBV10-1 to TRBJ1-1, with unresolved D. The V gene's germline CDR1 is WNHNN and CDR2 SYGVQD (reference sequence). Between the trimmed V and J ends, which lost 3 bases and 5 bases, there was a span of 10 bases. This CDR3 is built from 13 residues.

The chain employs TRBV20-1 and TRBJ2-1; D gene unclear. The V gene's germline CDR1 is DFQATT and CDR2 SNEGSKA (reference sequence). Deletions cut 3 bases from V and 4 bases from J, with 16 bases between. The CDR3 sequence is 15 residues long. The CDR3 bases are TGCAGTGCTAGGGATACGCAATACCCGTACAATGAGCAGTTCTTC. Protein: CSARDTQYPYNEQFF.

This clonotype has a handful of counts. V and J are TRBV30 and TRBJ2-7, with D tentatively TRBD2 (5 bases). The germline V and J ends were trimmed by 3 bases and 0 bases, with 9 bases remaining between them. Germline V gives CDR1 GTSNPN, CDR2 SVGIG (reference sequence). The CDR3 contains 13 residues. The CDR3 DNA is TGTGCCTGGAGCCGAGGGTTCTCCTACGAGCAGTACTTC. Its translation: CAWSRGFSYEQYF.

The chain joins TRBV5-5 to TRBJ2-1, with 13 bases fitting TRBD2. Trimming removed 4 bases from V and 4 bases from J; junction bases left unmatched: 2. This CDR3 is 15 amino acids long. CDR1 and CDR2 (germline): SGHKS, YYEKEE (reference sequence). CDR3 amino acids: CASSGTSGAYNEQFF. The CDR3 DNA reads TGTGCCAGCAGCGGGACTAGCGGGGCTTACAATGAGCAGTTCTTC.

This clonotype was observed a few times. The CDR3 bases are TGTGCCAGTAGTATCCCCGGGGGCGTCGATCAGCCCCAGCATTTT. Its protein product is CASSIPGGVDQPQHF. V and J are TRBV19 and TRBJ1-5; D might be TRBD1 (6 bases). V dropped 3 bases and J dropped 5 bases, with 14 bases sitting between them. The CDR3 spans 15 residues. Looked up from germline, CDR1 is LNHDA and CDR2 is SQIVND (reference sequence).

V is TRBV7-2 and J is TRBJ2-3; D may be TRBD1 (6 bases). Germline CDR1 is SGHTA and CDR2 is FQGNSA. The CDR3 length is 16 residues. The V gene lost 1 base and the J gene lost 1 base, with 12 bases spanning the gap. The CDR3 protein is CASSLGMGARTDTQYF. The CDR3 bases are TGTGCCAGCAGCTTAGGGATGGGGGCCCGCACAGATACGCAGTATTTT.

This clonotype was observed a handful of times. The chain carries TRBV5-1 and TRBJ1-1, with a possible D match to TRBD1 (5 bases). Germline V gene sequence: CDR1 SGHRS, CDR2 YFSETQ. The ends were cut back, 0 bases at V and 3 bases at J, with 12 bases in the middle. This CDR3 is built from 15 residues. CDR3 protein: CASSLGSGGDTEAFF. The CDR3, as DNA: TGCGCCAGCAGCTTGGGGTCTGGAGGGGACACTGAAGCTTTCTTT.

The rearrangement uses TRBV5-6 and TRBJ2-2, with D uncertain. The germline V gene has CDR1 SGHDT and CDR2 YYEEEE. Deletions cut 0 bases from V and 6 bases from J, with 21 bases between. The CDR3 has 18 amino acids. The CDR3 DNA reads TGTGCCAGCAGCTTGGTACGGCGGCCCCTGGGATTCGCCGGGGAGCTGTTTTTT. This translates into CASSLVRRPLGFAGELFF.

This clonotype has a handful of counts. The gene calls are TRBV9 and TRBJ2-5; no definite D call. Germline assignment: CDR1 SGDLS and CDR2 YYNGEE. The CDR3 runs 14 residues. The V end lost 2 bases, the J end lost 2 bases, and 10 bases lay between the germline ends. CDR3 DNA: TGTGCCAGCAGCGTTGACGGCCGGCAAGAGACCCAGTACTTC. Amino acid sequence: CASSVDGRQETQYF.

This chain's CDR3 is CASSLEILLIGGYTF. In nucleotides, the CDR3 is TGTGCCAGCAGCTTAGAAATTTTGCTGATAGGGGGCTACACCTTC. The V gene is TRBV7-9, the J gene TRBJ1-2; no reliable D call. V was shortened by 1 base and J by 8 bases, with 17 bases between the two germline ends. CDR3 length equals 15 residues. The germline V gene encodes CDR1 SEHNR and CDR2 FQNEAQ (reference sequence).